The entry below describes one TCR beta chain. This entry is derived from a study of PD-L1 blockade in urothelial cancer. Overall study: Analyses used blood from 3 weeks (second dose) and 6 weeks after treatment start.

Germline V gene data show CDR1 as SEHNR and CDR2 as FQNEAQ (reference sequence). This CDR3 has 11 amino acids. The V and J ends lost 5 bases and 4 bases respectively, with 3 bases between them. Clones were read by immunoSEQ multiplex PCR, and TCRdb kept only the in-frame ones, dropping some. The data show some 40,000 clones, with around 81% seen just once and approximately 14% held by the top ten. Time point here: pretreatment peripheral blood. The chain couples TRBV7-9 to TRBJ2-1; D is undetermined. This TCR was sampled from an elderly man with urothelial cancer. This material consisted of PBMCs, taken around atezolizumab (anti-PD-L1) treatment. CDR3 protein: CASSPYNEQFF. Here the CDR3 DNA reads TGTGCCAGCAGCCCGTACAATGAGCAGTTCTTC.